The T cell receptor (beta chain) described here comes from a study of technical replicates of blood from a handful of donors. This clone was counted a single time. V was pared by 6 bases and J by 0 bases, with 8 bases of the junction left unmatched. CDR1 is ENHRY, CDR2 SYGVKD, per germline. The CDR3 is 17 amino acids. Clones were sequenced by immunoSEQ multiplex PCR, and TCRdb holds only the in-frame ones, with some missing. There are about 54,000 clones in the sample; 85% to 95% occur only once, and around 0.2% lies in the top ten. Sequencing was performed on T cells isolated from PBMCs. The chain couples TRBV10-3 to TRBJ2-1, with TRBD2 identical over 10 bases. The clonotype comes from a human donor in good health. The CDR3: CAIRAILAGSSYNEQFF. The CDR3 region has the DNA TGTGCCATCAGGGCCATACTAGCGGGAAGCTCCTACAATGAGCAGTTCTTC.